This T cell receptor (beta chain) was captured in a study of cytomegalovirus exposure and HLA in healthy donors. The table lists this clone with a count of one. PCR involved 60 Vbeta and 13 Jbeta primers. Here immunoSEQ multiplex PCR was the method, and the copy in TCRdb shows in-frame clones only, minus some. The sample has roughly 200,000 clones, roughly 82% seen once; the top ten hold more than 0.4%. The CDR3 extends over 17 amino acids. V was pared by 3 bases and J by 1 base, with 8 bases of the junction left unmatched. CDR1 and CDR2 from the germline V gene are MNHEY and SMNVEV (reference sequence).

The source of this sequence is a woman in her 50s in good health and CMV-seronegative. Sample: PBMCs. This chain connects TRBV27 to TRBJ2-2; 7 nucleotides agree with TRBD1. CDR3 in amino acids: CASSFRGGFGNTGELFF. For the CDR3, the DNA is TGTGCCAGCAGTTTTAGAGGGGGCTTCGGGAACACCGGGGAGCTGTTTTTT.